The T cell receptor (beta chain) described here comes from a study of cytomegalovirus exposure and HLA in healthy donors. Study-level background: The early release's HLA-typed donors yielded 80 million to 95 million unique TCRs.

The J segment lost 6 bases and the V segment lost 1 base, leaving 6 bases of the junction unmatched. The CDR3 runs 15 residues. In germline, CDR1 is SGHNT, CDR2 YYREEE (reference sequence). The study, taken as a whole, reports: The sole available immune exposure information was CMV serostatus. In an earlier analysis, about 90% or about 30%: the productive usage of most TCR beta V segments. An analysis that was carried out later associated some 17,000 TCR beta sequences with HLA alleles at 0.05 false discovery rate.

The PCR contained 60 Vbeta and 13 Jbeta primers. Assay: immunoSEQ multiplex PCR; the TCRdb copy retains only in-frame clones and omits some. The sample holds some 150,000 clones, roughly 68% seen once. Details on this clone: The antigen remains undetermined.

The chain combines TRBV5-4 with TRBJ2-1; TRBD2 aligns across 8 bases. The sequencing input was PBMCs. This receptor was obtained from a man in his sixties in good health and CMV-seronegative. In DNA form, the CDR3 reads TGTGCCAGCAGCTTGTTTGGTAGCGGGGTCAATGAGCAGTTCTTC. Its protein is CASSLFGSGVNEQFF.